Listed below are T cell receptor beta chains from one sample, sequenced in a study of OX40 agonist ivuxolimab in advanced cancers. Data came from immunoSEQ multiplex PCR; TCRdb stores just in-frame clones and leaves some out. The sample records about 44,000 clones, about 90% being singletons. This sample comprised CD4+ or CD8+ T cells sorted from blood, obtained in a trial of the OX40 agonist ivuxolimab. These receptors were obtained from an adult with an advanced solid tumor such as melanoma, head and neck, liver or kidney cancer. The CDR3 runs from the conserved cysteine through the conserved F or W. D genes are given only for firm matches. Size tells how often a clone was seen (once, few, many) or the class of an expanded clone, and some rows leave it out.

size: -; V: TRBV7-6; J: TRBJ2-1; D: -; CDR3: CASSLMAGSGNEQFF; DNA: TGTGCCAGCAGCTTAATGGCAGGGTCGGGGAATGAGCAGTTCTTC
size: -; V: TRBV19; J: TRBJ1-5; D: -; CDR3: CASSMPAPTYGQPQHF; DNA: TGTGCCAGTAGTATGCCGGCGCCTACCTATGGTCAGCCCCAGCATTTT
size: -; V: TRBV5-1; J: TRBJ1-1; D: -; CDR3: CASSLGHLTEAFF; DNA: TGCGCCAGCAGCTTGGGTCACCTCACTGAAGCTTTCTTT
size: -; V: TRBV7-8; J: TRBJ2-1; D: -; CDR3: CASSSGTGYINEQFF; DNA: TGTGCCAGCAGCTCCGGGACGGGGTATATCAATGAGCAGTTCTTC
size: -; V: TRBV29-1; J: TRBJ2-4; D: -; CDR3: CSVVGLAKNIQYF; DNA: TGCAGCGTTGTGGGACTAGCCAAAAACATTCAGTACTTC
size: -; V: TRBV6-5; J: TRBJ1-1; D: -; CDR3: CASSYSAVTEAFF; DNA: TGTGCCAGCAGTTACTCGGCGGTCACTGAAGCTTTCTTT
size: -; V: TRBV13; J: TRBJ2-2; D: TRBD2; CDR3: CASSSERLAGGPGELFF; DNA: TGTGCCAGCAGCTCCGAACGACTAGCGGGGGGGCCCGGGGAGCTGTTTTTT
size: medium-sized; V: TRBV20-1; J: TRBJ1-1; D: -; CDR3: CLGRVNTEAFF; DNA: TGCCTCGGACGGGTGAACACTGAAGCTTTCTTT
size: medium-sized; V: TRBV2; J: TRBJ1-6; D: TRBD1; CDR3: CASSSGTGDSPLHF; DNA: TGTGCCAGCAGCTCCGGGACAGGGGATTCACCCCTCCACTTT
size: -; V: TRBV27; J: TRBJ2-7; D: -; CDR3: CASSLSPQDEQYF; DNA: TGTGCCAGCAGTTTATCCCCCCAGGACGAGCAGTACTTC
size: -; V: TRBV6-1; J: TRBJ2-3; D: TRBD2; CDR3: CASSEERLAGGTDTQYF; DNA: TGTGCCAGCAGTGAAGAAAGACTAGCGGGGGGGACAGATACGCAGTATTTT
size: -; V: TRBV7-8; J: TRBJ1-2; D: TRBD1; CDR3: CASSLVGQGYGYTF; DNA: TGTGCCAGCAGCTTAGTAGGACAGGGGTATGGCTACACCTTC
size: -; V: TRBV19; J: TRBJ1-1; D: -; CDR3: CASTGSGWTEAFF; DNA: TGTGCCAGTACCGGCTCAGGGTGGACTGAAGCTTTCTTT
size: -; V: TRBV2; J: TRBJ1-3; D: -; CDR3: CASSETGTSVLGNTIYF; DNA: TGTGCCAGCAGTGAAACGGGTACGTCGGTCTTAGGAAACACCATATATTTT
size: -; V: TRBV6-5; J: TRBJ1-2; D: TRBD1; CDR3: CASRTGLDGYTF; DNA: TGTGCCAGCAGGACAGGGCTTGATGGCTACACCTTC
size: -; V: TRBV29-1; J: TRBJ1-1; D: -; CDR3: CSVPGTEAFF; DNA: TGCAGCGTTCCAGGTACTGAAGCTTTCTTT
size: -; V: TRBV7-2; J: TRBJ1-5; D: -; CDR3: CASSPDRRLSNQPQHF; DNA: TGTGCCAGCAGCCCTGACAGGAGACTATCCAATCAGCCCCAGCATTTT
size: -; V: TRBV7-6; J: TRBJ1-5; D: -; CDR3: CASSLTLQGGGPQHF; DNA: TGTGCCAGCAGCTTAACCCTACAGGGCGGCGGACCCCAGCATTTT
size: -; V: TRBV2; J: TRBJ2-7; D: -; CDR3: CASALNREISYEQYF; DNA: TGTGCCAGCGCCCTTAACAGGGAAATCTCCTACGAGCAGTACTTC
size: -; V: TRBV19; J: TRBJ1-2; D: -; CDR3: CASSIGSGYTF; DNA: TGTGCCAGTAGTATAGGGTCTGGCTACACCTTC
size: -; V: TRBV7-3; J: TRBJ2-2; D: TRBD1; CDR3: CASSLRDRGHGGELFF; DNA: TGTGCCAGCAGCTTAAGGGACAGGGGGCACGGCGGGGAGCTGTTTTTT
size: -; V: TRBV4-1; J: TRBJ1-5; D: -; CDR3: CASSPETGGFSNQPQHF; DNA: TGCGCCAGCAGCCCAGAAACCGGGGGGTTTAGCAATCAGCCCCAGCATTTT
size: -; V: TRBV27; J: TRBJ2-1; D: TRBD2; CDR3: CASSLLAGGPVEQFF; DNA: TGTGCCAGCAGTTTGCTAGCGGGGGGGCCAGTTGAGCAGTTCTTC
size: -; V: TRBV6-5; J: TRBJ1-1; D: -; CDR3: CASRKTTEAFF; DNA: TGTGCCAGCAGGAAAACCACTGAAGCTTTCTTT
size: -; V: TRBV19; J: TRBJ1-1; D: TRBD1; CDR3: CASSIQGVPRGTEAFF; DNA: TGTGCCAGTAGTATACAGGGGGTCCCTCGGGGCACTGAAGCTTTCTTT
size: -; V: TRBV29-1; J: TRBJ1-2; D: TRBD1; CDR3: CSVRTGEGHGYTF; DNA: TGCAGCGTACGGACAGGGGAAGGCCATGGCTACACCTTC
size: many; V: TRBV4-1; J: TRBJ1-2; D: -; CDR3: CASSQERSNYGYTF; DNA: TGCGCCAGCAGCCAAGAACGAAGTAACTATGGCTACACCTTC
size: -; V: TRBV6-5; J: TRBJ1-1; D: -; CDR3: CASGGGAGTEAFF; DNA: TGTGCATCCGGGGGAGGGGCGGGCACTGAAGCTTTCTTT
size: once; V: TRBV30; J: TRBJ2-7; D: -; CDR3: CAWRADRRNEQYF; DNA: TGTGCCTGGCGGGCAGACAGGAGGAACGAGCAGTACTTC
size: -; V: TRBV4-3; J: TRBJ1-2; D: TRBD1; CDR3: CASSQEQGFPDYGYTF; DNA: TGCGCCAGCAGCCAAGAACAGGGGTTTCCCGATTATGGCTACACCTTC
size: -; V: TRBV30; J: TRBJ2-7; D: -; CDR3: CAWSKGWGLYEQYF; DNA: TGTGCCTGGAGTAAGGGATGGGGCTTATACGAGCAGTACTTC
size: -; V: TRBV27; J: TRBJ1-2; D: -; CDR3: CASSTTGPRGYGYTF; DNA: TGTGCCAGCAGTACTACAGGGCCCCGAGGCTATGGCTACACCTTC
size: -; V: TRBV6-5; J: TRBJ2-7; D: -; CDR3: CASSSLRDEQYF; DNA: TGTGCCAGCAGCTCCCTGCGGGACGAGCAGTACTTC
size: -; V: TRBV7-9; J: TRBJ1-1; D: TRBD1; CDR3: CASRQPTGGGTEAFF; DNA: TGTGCCAGCAGGCAACCTACAGGGGGTGGCACTGAAGCTTTCTTT
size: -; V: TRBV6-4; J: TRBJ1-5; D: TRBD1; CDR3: CARGTGFSNQPQHF; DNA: TGTGCCAGGGGGACAGGGTTTAGCAATCAGCCCCAGCATTTT
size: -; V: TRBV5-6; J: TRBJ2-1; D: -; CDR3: CASSPPGHTYSYNEQFF; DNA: TGTGCCAGCAGCCCCCCGGGACACACCTATTCCTACAATGAGCAGTTCTTC
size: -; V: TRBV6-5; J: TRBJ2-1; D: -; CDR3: CASSYENWDIDEQFF; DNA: TGTGCCAGCAGCTACGAAAACTGGGACATCGATGAGCAGTTCTTC
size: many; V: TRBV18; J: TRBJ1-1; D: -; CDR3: CASSPSHTEAFF; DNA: TGTGCCAGCTCACCATCGCACACTGAAGCTTTCTTT
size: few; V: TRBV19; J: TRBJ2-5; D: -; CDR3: CATRDNLGEGTQYF; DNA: TGTGCCACCCGGGACAACCTCGGAGAGGGGACCCAGTACTTC
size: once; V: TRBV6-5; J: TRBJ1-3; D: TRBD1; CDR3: CATWTGENTIYF; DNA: TGTGCCACATGGACAGGGGAGAACACCATATATTTT